This TCR beta chain was profiled in a study of CD8+ T cells in alopecia areata (dated by TCRdb to the late 2010s). Looking at the study overall: The treated patients, all with moderate-to-severe alopecia areata, were enrolled in an open-label pilot trial of oral tofacitinib given at 5 to 10 mg twice daily. Scalp clonality was compared across normal scalp (n=4), patchy alopecia areata scalp (n=8), and alopecia totalis/universalis scalp (n=8). Biopsies were taken from tofacitinib-treated patients at baseline and at 4 and 24 weeks of treatment, and a later scalp biopsy was taken in several of the tofacitinib-treated patients. In treated patients, disease severity was measured using the SALT score, which gives the percentage of scalp surface area affected. In humans, TCRbeta sequencing was performed on scalp tissue and on sorted CD4+ and CD8+ peripheral blood T cells from healthy controls and from patients with patchy or totalis/universalis alopecia areata. RNA came from the PAXgene miRNA kit for fixed scalp, the miRNeasy kit for PBMCs, and the RNeasy kit for mouse skin. Patients stayed on tofacitinib for 6 to 18 months and then had 6 months of follow-up off drug so that delayed response and recurrence could be assessed. High-throughput TCRbeta sequencing was used to examine T cell clonal expansion in alopecia areata in both the C3H/HeJ mouse model and human patients. immunoSEQ multiplex PCR using 35 Vbeta forward primers and 13 Jbeta reverse primers was used to amplify TCRbeta CDR3 regions.

The library was produced with the immunoSEQ multiplex PCR assay. RNA was extracted from all samples and reverse transcribed into cDNA, which served as template for TCR sequencing. SuperScript III was used for first-strand cDNA synthesis, primed with a 2:1 mix of oligo-dT and random hexamers. A synthetic immune receptor repertoire was used to measure amplification bias, and any remaining bias was corrected computationally. In the source study's methods: After raw reads were preprocessed to remove errors, the CDR3 was defined following IMGT conventions as running from the conserved cysteine to phenylalanine. Clonality was calculated as 1 minus Shannon entropy normalized by log2 of the number of productive unique TCRs. CD4 or CD8 identity of scalp clones was inferred by cross-referencing scalp TCRbeta sequences with sorted blood CD4 and CD8 repertoires. Not all clones reach the TCRdb copy of this immuneACCESS table, which keeps in-frame sequences only. Checked studies attribute under half of the gap to unresolved V genes and leave the rest unexplained. V and J calls and clone size are as listed in that table; D and trimming were resolved from the DNA. In all, the sample holds over 85,000 clones, and roughly two thirds of those were seen once. The top ten clones comprise about 14% of the sample.

Looking up the germline V gene yields CDR1 SGHRS and CDR2 YFSETQ. After removal of 2 bases from V and 5 bases from J, the junction retains 13 bases not matched to a gene. Including cysteine and phenylalanine, the CDR3 has 19 amino acids. Left in the record is the CDR3 DNA by itself, 57 bases read in frame from the first base. This sample's time point label indicates: 4 weeks on oral tofacitinib. The sample's treatment or condition, from its label and the paper: oral pan-JAK inhibitor, 5-10 mg twice daily. Lesional scalp punch biopsies and peripheral blood were collected from alopecia areata patients. PBMCs were isolated by density centrifugation and stained for CD3, CD4 and CD8, and CD4+ and CD8+ T cells were sorted on a FACSAria. On the study overall, not on this receptor specifically: Higher clonality and more expanded CD8+ clones were observed in lesional scalp than in normal scalp, particularly in alopecia totalis/universalis, a finding suggestive of antigenic drive. Unlike mouse skin, which is dominated by gammadelta T cells, normal human skin has resident alphabeta T cells that are also sequenced, and this complicates analysis of the scalp TCR repertoire. During tofacitinib treatment, many expanded lesional clones remained in scalp and blood, and this persistence may partly explain relapse after treatment is stopped. TCR sequences shared between patients were less clear than in mice, possibly partly because of HLA diversity in the patient population. Scalp clonality and the number of expanded CD8+ clones among the top 100 scalp clones were significantly decreased by tofacitinib. The treated cohort was small, with a single nonresponder, so links between baseline CD8+ expansion and response need larger studies.

Remarks on this clone: Which antigen it targets is not known. Base-call qualities are not available, and no considerably larger clone is one nucleotide away.

The TCR sequence derives from a human donor with alopecia areata. Material: CD8+ T cells sorted from blood, obtained at week 4, from a patient treated with tofacitinib. The sequence is built from TRBV5-1 and TRBJ2-1; 13 bases in the junction line up with TRBD2. The CDR3 here reads CASSFRGLGTSGTNNEQFF. Read as DNA, the sequence is TGCGCCAGCAGCTTCCGGGGGCTTGGGACTAGCGGGACAAACAATGAGCAGTTCTTC.